This TCR beta chain was sequenced for a study of technical replicates of blood from several donors. CDR1 and CDR2 (germline): SGHTA, FQGTGA. This CDR3 comprises 15 residues. V was clipped by 3 bases and J by 8 bases; unmatched bases: 10. Method: immunoSEQ multiplex PCR; TCRdb's copy keeps in-frame clones and lacks some. The sample holds around 100,000 clones, 96% seen once. The receptor was isolated from a human donor in good health. This chain connects TRBV7-3 to TRBJ2-1, with 7 bases lining up with TRBD2. Material for sequencing was T cells isolated from PBMCs. CDR3: CASSFVGEGRDEQFF. Here the CDR3 DNA reads TGTGCCAGCAGCTTCGTGGGGGAGGGCCGGGATGAGCAGTTCTTC.